The sequence of this T cell receptor beta chain was determined in a study of T-cell memory formation after mild COVID-19. Background on the study: The two donors had largely donor-specific TCR clusters.

TCRdb re-called the 5' RACE reads through MiXCR, storing one row per CDR3 protein. Among 500,000 to 600,000 distinct CDR3 sequences listed, more than 15% were seen once. V gave up 1 base and J gave up 0 bases; unmatched junction bases: 9. CDR1 is KGHDR and CDR2 is SFDVKD in the germline V gene. This CDR3 comprises 18 residues. The clonotype originates from an adult woman who had mild COVID-19 (a few samples of this study predate the infection). Cell type and time point are not known. The genes are TRBV24-1 and TRBJ1-1; 8 nucleotides line up with TRBD1. Sequenced input: PBMCs or a T cell subset sorted from them (not recorded which). The CDR3 loop reads CATSDFLRDRLMNTEAFF. For the CDR3, the DNA is TGTGCCACCAGTGATTTCCTCCGGGACAGGCTTATGAACACTGAAGCTTTCTTT.